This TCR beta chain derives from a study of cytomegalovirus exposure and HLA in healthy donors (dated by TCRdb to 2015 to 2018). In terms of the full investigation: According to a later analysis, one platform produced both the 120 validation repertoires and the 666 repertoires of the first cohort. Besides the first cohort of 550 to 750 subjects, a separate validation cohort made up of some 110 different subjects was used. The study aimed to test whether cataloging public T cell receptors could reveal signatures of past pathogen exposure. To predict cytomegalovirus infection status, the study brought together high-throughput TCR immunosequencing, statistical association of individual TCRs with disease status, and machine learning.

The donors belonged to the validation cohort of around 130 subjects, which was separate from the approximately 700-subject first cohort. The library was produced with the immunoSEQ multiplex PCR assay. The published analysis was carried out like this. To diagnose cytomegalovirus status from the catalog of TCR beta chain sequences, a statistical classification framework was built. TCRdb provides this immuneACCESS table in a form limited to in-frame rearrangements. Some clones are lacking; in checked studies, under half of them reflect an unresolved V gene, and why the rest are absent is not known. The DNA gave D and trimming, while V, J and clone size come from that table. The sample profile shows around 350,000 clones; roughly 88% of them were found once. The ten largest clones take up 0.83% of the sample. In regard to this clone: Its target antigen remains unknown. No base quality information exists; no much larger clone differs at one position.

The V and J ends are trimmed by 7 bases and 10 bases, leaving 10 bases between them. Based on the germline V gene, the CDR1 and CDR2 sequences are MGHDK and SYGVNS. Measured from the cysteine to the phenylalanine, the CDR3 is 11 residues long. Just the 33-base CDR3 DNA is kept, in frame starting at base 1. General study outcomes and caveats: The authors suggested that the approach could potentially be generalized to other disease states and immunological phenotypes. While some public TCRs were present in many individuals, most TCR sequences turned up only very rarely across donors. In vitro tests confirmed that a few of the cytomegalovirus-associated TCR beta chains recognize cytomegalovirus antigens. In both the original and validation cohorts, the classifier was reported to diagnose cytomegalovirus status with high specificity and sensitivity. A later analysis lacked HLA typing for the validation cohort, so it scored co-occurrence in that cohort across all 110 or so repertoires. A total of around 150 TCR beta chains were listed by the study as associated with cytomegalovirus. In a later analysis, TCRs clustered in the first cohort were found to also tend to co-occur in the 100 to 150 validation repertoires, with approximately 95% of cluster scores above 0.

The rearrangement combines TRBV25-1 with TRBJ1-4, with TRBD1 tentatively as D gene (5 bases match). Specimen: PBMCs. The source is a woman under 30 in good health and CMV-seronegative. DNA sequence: TGTGCCAGCACCTCCGGGGGAAAACTGTTTTTT. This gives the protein CASTSGGKLFF.